The 19 T cell receptor beta chains listed next were all sequenced from one sample in a study of T cells in Graves' hyperthyroidism and ophthalmopathy. RNA transcripts yielded amplified TCR beta CDR3 regions. Researchers ran a first-round RT-PCR on the TCR CDR3 using the HTBI primer set. TCRdb fed the multiplex PCR reads into MiXCR, producing one record per CDR3 protein. The sample includes a few hundred thousand distinct CDR3 sequences, 46% of them seen just once. Sequencing was carried out using peripheral blood or thyroid tissue (not recorded which). Receptor source: an adult woman with Graves' disease, either hyperthyroidism or ophthalmopathy (not recorded which).

J is TRBJ1-2 and V is TRBV9, with TRBD1 matching over 8 bases. The junction had 10 bases not matched to a gene; V was cut back by 4 bases and J by 8 bases. Germline CDR1 is SGDLS and CDR2 is YYNGEE. This CDR3 comprises 14 residues. The CDR3 here is CASSSGSQGAGYTF. The CDR3 nucleotides read TGTGCCAGCAGCTCAGGCTCCCAGGGGGCCGGCTACACCTTC. Combining the CDR3 with reference TRBV9 and TRBJ1-2 gives the whole variable domain DSGVTQTPKHLITATGQRVTLRCSPRSGDLSVYWYQQSLDQGLQFLIQYYNGEERAKGNILERFSAQQFPDLHSELNLSSLELGDSALYFCASSSGSQGAGYTFGSGTRLTVV.

The table lists this clonotype with many counts. V gene TRBV12-3 or TRBV12-4 combines with J gene TRBJ1-1, with D possibly being TRBD1 (5 bases). CDR3 length equals 13 residues. The V end was cut by 7 bases, the J end by 1 base, with 10 bases between. CDR3 sequence: CASKWGRNTEAFF. For the CDR3, the DNA is TGTGCCAGCAAATGGGGGAGGAACACTGAAGCTTTCTTT.

This clonotype was seen at least ten times. V is TRBV20-1 and J is TRBJ1-2; D uncertain. The CDR3 has 12 amino acids. The V gene lost 1 base and the J gene lost 6 bases, with 9 bases spanning the gap. Looked up from germline, CDR1 is DFQATT and CDR2 is SNEGSKA (reference sequence). The CDR3 here is CSARVRRDGYTF. The CDR3 nucleotides read TGCAGTGCTAGAGTGAGGAGGGATGGCTACACCTTC.

The table lists this clonotype with many counts. This chain links TRBV5-1 with TRBJ1-6, with 9 bases that match TRBD1. Trimming at V came to 4 bases and at J to 10 bases, leaving 12 bases not matched to a gene. This CDR3 is 16 amino acids long. Germline V gives CDR1 SGHRS, CDR2 YFSETQ. This chain's CDR3 is CASSPGGTGMSSPLHF. The CDR3 DNA reads as TGCGCCAGCAGCCCCGGCGGGACAGGGATGTCATCACCCCTCCACTTT. Together with reference TRBV5-1 and TRBJ1-6, the CDR3 gives the full variable domain: KAGVTQTPRYLIKTRGQQVTLSCSPISGHRSVSWYQQTPGQGLQFLFEYFSETQRNKGNFPGRFSGRQFSNSRSEMNVSTLELGDSALYLCASSPGGTGMSSPLHFGNGTRLTVT.

In this sample, this clonotype turned up a few times. V gene TRBV29-1 combines with J gene TRBJ2-5; the D gene is possibly TRBD2 (5 bases). Germline lookup yields CDR1 SQVTM and CDR2 ANQGSEA. The length of the CDR3 is 12 residues. V was trimmed by 3 bases and J by 5 bases, leaving 10 bases between them. CDR3 nucleotides: TGCAGCGTTGAGGGCAGAGGGGAGACCCAGTACTTC. This encodes CSVEGRGETQYF.

The J gene is TRBJ2-5, the V gene TRBV4-1; D perhaps matches TRBD1 (5 bases). The V and J ends lost 1 base and 3 bases respectively, with 12 bases between them. CDR3 length equals 15 residues. Germline CDR1 MGHRA, CDR2 YSYEKL. CDR3 nucleotides: TGCGCCAGCAGCCAAGTTATCAGGACAAAAGAGACCCAGTACTTC. Translated, it gives CASSQVIRTKETQYF.

Comments on this clonotype: A much larger clonotype is one base distant, so this may be a read error. The CDR3 sequence is CASSLAVGADTEAFF. Here the CDR3 DNA reads TGTGCCAGCAGCTTAGCGGTCGGGGCGGACACTGAAGCTTTCTTT. This chain links TRBV7-8 with TRBJ1-1, with TRBD1 as a possible D gene (5 bases). Trimming took 0 bases from V and 3 from J, leaving 11 bases between them. Germline CDR1 is SGHVS and CDR2 is FQNEAQ. The CDR3 contains 15 residues.

The chain has TRBV19 and TRBJ2-7; perhaps TRBD1 as D (7 bases). With 5 bases removed from V and 2 bases from J, the gap between germline ends came to 16 bases. Per the germline V gene, CDR1 is LNHDA and CDR2 is SQIVND (reference sequence). CDR3 length: 15 residues. CDR3 DNA: TGTGCCAGTAGTTCCCCCGGGGGACAGACCTACGAGCAGTACTTC. Its protein is CASSSPGGQTYEQYF.

This clonotype was recorded only once. V is TRBV12-3 or TRBV12-4 and J is TRBJ1-5; 8 nucleotides match TRBD1. The CDR3 totals 13 residues. V gave up 9 bases and J gave up 6 bases; unmatched junction bases: 7. The CDR3, as DNA: TGTGCCAGTACAGGGGGAAGAGGTCAGCCCCAGCATTTT. It translates to CASTGGRGQPQHF.

The V call is TRBV20-1, the J call TRBJ2-5; D unclear. V lost 1 base and J 4 bases, leaving 7 bases between the germline ends. The CDR3 loop spans 12 amino acids. Germline V gene data show CDR1 as DFQATT and CDR2 as SNEGSKA (reference sequence). The CDR3: CSARVPRETQYF. The CDR3 coding sequence is TGCAGTGCTAGAGTGCCTAGAGAGACCCAGTACTTC.

Ten or more counts support this clonotype. The chain employs TRBV7-9 and TRBJ2-5; the match to TRBD1 covers 7 bases. This CDR3 spans 14 amino acids. V dropped 4 bases and J dropped 7; count of bases not matched to a gene: 9. Germline CDR1 and CDR2: SEHNR and FQNEAQ (reference sequence). CDR3 sequence: CASSSTRGQGTQYF. The CDR3 coding sequence is TGTGCCAGCAGCTCAACTAGGGGGCAGGGGACCCAGTACTTC.

At least ten counts were recorded for this clonotype. The chain uses TRBV4-2 and TRBJ1-5, with TRBD1 matching 9 bases. After removal of 5 bases from V and 6 bases from J, the junction contained 14 bases not matched to a gene. The CDR3 contains 17 residues. The germline CDR1 and CDR2 sequences are LGHNA and YNFKEQ. Written as DNA, the CDR3 is TGTGCCAGCAGCTCTCTGTCCGGGACAGGGTCTCGTCAGCCCCAGCATTTT. Translating gives CASSSLSGTGSRQPQHF.

The chain joins TRBV6-9 to TRBJ1-5; D is perhaps TRBD1 (6 bases). In germline, CDR1 is MNHGY, CDR2 SVAAGI. The CDR3 has 15 amino acids. V shed 5 bases and J shed 7 bases, with 18 bases lying between them. The CDR3 DNA reads as TGTGCCAGCAGTACGCCGGGACAAGGCGGCCAGCCCCAGCATTTT. It yields the protein CASSTPGQGGQPQHF.

On this clonotype itself: In this CDR3 the conserved last residue, phenylalanine or tryptophan, is missing, so a read error is likely. The chain recombines TRBV6-2 or TRBV6-3 with TRBJ2-7; 7 bases match TRBD2. This CDR3 contains 14 residues. The V segment lost 10 bases and the J segment 0 bases; nucleotides outside the gene matches: 9. Germline CDR1 MNHEY, CDR2 SVGEGT. DNA of the CDR3: TGTGCCAACTCTTCCGGGAGGCCCTCCTACGAGCAGTACCTC. Translation: CANSSGRPSYEQYL.

This clonotype was seen only a few times. The rearrangement joins TRBV29-1 to TRBJ1-1, with 7 bases that match TRBD1. J was trimmed by 4 bases and V by 6 bases; bases with no gene match: 8. This CDR3 has 13 residues. The germline V gene has CDR1 SQVTM and CDR2 ANQGSEA. CDR3 protein: CSVGETGFTEAFF. In DNA form, the CDR3 reads TGCAGCGTGGGGGAGACAGGGTTCACTGAAGCTTTCTTT.

This clonotype was seen many times. V usage is TRBV7-3 and J usage is TRBJ2-7, with 9 bases that match TRBD1. Unmatched junction bases numbered 14, after V lost 4 bases and J lost 4 bases. This CDR3 is 17 amino acids long. Germline V gene sequence: CDR1 SGHTA, CDR2 FQGTGA. CDR3 in DNA: TGTGCCAGCAGCTCCCCCCCGGGACAGGGTCTTAGGTACGAGCAGTACTTC. Amino acid sequence: CASSSPPGQGLRYEQYF.

A word on this clonotype: No DNA is shown, since the ends of the CDR3 on it are uncertain; the CDR3 is the one TCRdb lists. This chain connects TRBV2 to TRBJ1-5; TRBD1, as called in the table, went unchecked against the DNA. The CDR3 extends over 20 residues, inclusive of both ends. Germline lookup yields CDR1 SNHLY and CDR2 FYNNEI. CDR3 residues: CASSEEGGQFVVFGSGTQHF.

A note on this clonotype: An end of the junction does not agree with germline; a read error may underlie this. The chain links TRBV6-6 to TRBJ1-3; 7 bases are shared with TRBD1. The CDR3 has 18 amino acids. From germline, CDR1 is MNHNY and CDR2 SVGAGI (reference sequence). CDR3 residues: CAISENSGTAGSGNTIYF. The CDR3 region has the DNA TGTGCCATCAGTGAAAACTCAGGGACAGCGGGCTCTGGAAACACCATATATTTT.

This clonotype has a handful of counts. This rearrangement joins TRBV14 to TRBJ2-1; the D is unclear. From germline, CDR1 is SGHDN and CDR2 FVKESK. Trimming stripped 4 bases from V and 9 bases from J, with 13 bases between. CDR3 length: 13 amino acids. As DNA, the CDR3 is TGTGCCAGCAGCCCTGGTCTAGGTCTTGAGCAGTTCTTC. This gives the protein CASSPGLGLEQFF.